This record covers a single T cell receptor beta chain. Its antigen is not yet known. Base-call qualities are not available, and no considerably larger clone is one nucleotide away. These data are taken from a study of T cell changes during pregnancy in multiple sclerosis (dated by TCRdb to about 2019). Turning to the overall study: Changes in the T cell repertoire over the course of pregnancy were examined in this study in women with multiple sclerosis.

Library preparation was by the immunoSEQ multiplex PCR assay. In its TCRdb copy, this immuneACCESS table keeps in-frame sequences only and misses some clones. Where compared with another copy, unresolved V genes explain less than half of these, and the others have no known cause. The sample table contains 50,000 to 70,000 clones; only one count was recorded for just over 90% of them. The leading ten clones occupy approximately 1.8% of the sample. The TCR sequence derives from a female donor with multiple sclerosis, enrolled in a pregnancy study. The sample consisted of peripheral blood, taken after pregnancy.

Here is the DNA: TGTGCCAGCACTCCCGGGACTAGCGGGACCGGGGAGCTGTTTTTT. It codes for CASTPGTSGTGELFF. The chain is encoded by TRBV7-9 joined to TRBJ2-2; TRBD2 agrees with 12 junctional bases. The germline V gene (reference sequence) provides CDR1 SEHNR and CDR2 FQNEAQ. The CDR3 runs 15 residues from the cysteine to the phenylalanine. Kept here is only the CDR3 DNA, which spans 45 bases and is read in frame from base 1. For this chain, trimming is 7 bases at the V end and 5 bases at the J end, and the number of junction bases without a gene match is 5.